This entry lists 22 T cell receptor beta chains sequenced from one sample in a study of T-cell memory formation after mild COVID-19 listed by TCRdb under 2021. The receptor library was made with 5' RACE. The instrument given in TCRdb is Illumina NovaSeq 6000. TCRdb trimmed the raw reads at Q25, called clones with MiXCR and kept productive beta chains. Each CDR3 protein gets just one entry, which takes the most common genes and DNA from the rows behind it. This sample has 350,000 to 400,000 distinct CDR3 sequences in its table, and around 15% of those were observed once. The biggest ten clones account for roughly 22% of the sample. The material sequenced was PBMCs or a T cell subset sorted from them (not recorded which). These receptors originate from a man aged 18 to 35 who had mild COVID-19 (a few samples of this study predate the infection). The sample titles of this study are shuffled in the database, so cell type and time point are left out; the donor was told from shared clones.

The chain combines TRBV10-2 with TRBJ2-7, with 8 bases fitting TRBD1. V shed 6 bases and J 7 bases; nucleotides not matched to a gene: 11. The germline gives CDR1 WSHSY, CDR2 SAAADI. This CDR3 region has 14 residues. The CDR3 coding sequence is TGCGCCAGCAGACCGGGACAGGCGGTGAGGGAGCAGTACTTC. Translated, it gives CASRPGQAVREQYF.

This clonotype was recorded at least ten times. The J gene is TRBJ1-5, the V gene TRBV10-3; D unresolved. The V end lost 4 bases, the J end lost 6 bases, and 10 bases lay between the germline ends. The CDR3 is made up of 13 amino acids. Germline loops: CDR1 ENHRY, CDR2 SYGVKD. In nucleotides, the CDR3 is TGTGCCATCAGTGTAGAGGGAGGTCAGCCCCAGCATTTT. This translates into CAISVEGGQPQHF.

The V gene is TRBV6-4, the J gene TRBJ2-1; TRBD1 aligns across 8 bases. CDR3 length: 15 amino acids. Trimming removed 4 bases from V and 3 bases from J; junction bases left unmatched: 5. Germline CDR1 is MRHNA and CDR2 is SNTAGT. The CDR3 DNA is TGTGCCAGCAGTGGAGGACAGGGAAACTACAATGAGCAGTTCTTC. As protein: CASSGGQGNYNEQFF.

V gene TRBV7-9 combines with J gene TRBJ1-1, with D uncertain. The length of the CDR3 is 15 residues. V was trimmed by 1 base and J by 4 bases, leaving 13 bases between them. The germline V gene has CDR1 SEHNR and CDR2 FQNEAQ (reference sequence). The DNA for the CDR3 is TGTGCCAGCAGCTTAGAGCTTCGGGCGGCCACTGAAGCTTTCTTT. This gives the protein CASSLELRAATEAFF.

This chain uses TRBV12-5 with TRBJ1-5; 9 positions agree with TRBD1. Germline V gives CDR1 LGHNT, CDR2 FRNRAP. The CDR3 contains 15 residues. V shed 4 bases and J 4 bases; nucleotides not matched to a gene: 5. For the CDR3, the DNA is TGTGCTAGTGGTTCAGCGGGACAGGGTAATCAGCCCCAGCATTTT. Translating it yields CASGSAGQGNQPQHF.

The chain links TRBV4-1 to TRBJ2-3; tentative D call: TRBD2 (7 bases). The CDR3 runs to 15 residues. Trimming stripped 1 base from V and 6 bases from J, with 14 bases between. Germline lookup yields CDR1 MGHRA and CDR2 YSYEKL. CDR3 sequence: CASSQVGGAPDTQYF. CDR3 DNA: TGCGCCAGCAGCCAAGTGGGGGGGGCTCCGGATACGCAGTATTTT.

The V and J genes are TRBV9 and TRBJ1-2; tentative D call: TRBD1 (5 bases). CDR3 size: 14 residues. Germline assignment: CDR1 SGDLS and CDR2 YYNGEE. The germline V and J ends were trimmed by 0 bases and 7 bases, with 13 bases remaining between them. Written as DNA, the CDR3 is TGTGCCAGCAGCGTAGAAGTGACAGCAGGTGGCTACACCTTC. Amino acid sequence: CASSVEVTAGGYTF.

This chain joins TRBV7-3 and TRBJ2-5, with 7 nucleotides matching TRBD2. CDR1 is SGHTA and CDR2 is FQGTGA in the germline V gene. V lost 5 bases, J lost 9 bases, and 9 bases stayed unmatched. The CDR3 extends over 13 amino acids. CDR3 residues: CASSTEGAGAQYF. Written as DNA, the CDR3 is TGTGCCAGCAGCACGGAAGGGGCGGGGGCCCAGTACTTC.

The V call is TRBV4-1, the J call TRBJ1-2, with D tentatively TRBD1 (5 bases). The CDR3 extends over 15 amino acids. Germline V lookup: CDR1 MGHRA, CDR2 YSYEKL. V lost 1 base to trimming and J lost 8 bases, with 17 bases between them. As DNA, the CDR3 is TGCGCCAGCAGCCAAGGCGGCCAGGGAGGAGTAGGCTACACCTTC. The encoded protein is CASSQGGQGGVGYTF.

This clonotype showed up just a few times. The chain links TRBV7-2 to TRBJ1-1; 7 bases align to TRBD1. The V segment lost 4 bases and the J segment 11 bases; nucleotides outside the gene matches: 10. The CDR3 extends over 13 amino acids. Looked up from germline, CDR1 is SGHTA and CDR2 is FQGNSA. The CDR3 spells CASSSGQLKKAFF. In nucleotides, the CDR3 is TGTGCCAGCAGCTCGGGACAGTTGAAAAAGGCTTTCTTT.

CDR3 nucleotide sequence: TGTGCCAGCAGAAGTGCAGGGTTTCCGTATCGCTACACCTTC. Amino acids: CASRSAGFPYRYTF. This chain joins TRBV7-9 and TRBJ1-2; tentative D call: TRBD1 (5 bases). V lost 6 bases to trimming and J lost 9 bases, with 20 bases between them. The germline V gene encodes CDR1 SEHNR and CDR2 FQNEAQ (reference sequence). The CDR3 loop spans 14 amino acids.

The sample holds many counts of this clonotype. This chain uses TRBV11-2 with TRBJ2-3, with 9 bases aligning to TRBD2. The CDR3 is 16 residues long. CDR1 is SGHAT and CDR2 is FQNNGV in the germline V gene. With V trimmed by 1 base and J by 2 bases, 4 bases remained unmatched. For the CDR3, the DNA is TGTGCCAGCAGCTTAGGGGCTAGCGGGGACACAGATACGCAGTATTTT. Amino acid sequence: CASSLGASGDTDTQYF.

In its sample, this clonotype was seen a few times. The chain links TRBV7-9 to TRBJ2-1, with D tentatively TRBD2 (5 bases). The CDR3 consists of 15 residues. Trimming left V 5 bases short and J 0 bases short, with 11 bases between. The germline gives CDR1 SEHNR, CDR2 FQNEAQ (reference sequence). CDR3 sequence (DNA): TGTGCCAGCAGCGTTCGGGGTGTCTCCTACAATGAGCAGTTCTTC. Its translation is CASSVRGVSYNEQFF.

The rearrangement uses TRBV19 and TRBJ1-2; 7 bases align to TRBD1. CDR3 length equals 14 residues. The V and J ends lost 6 bases and 2 bases, in that order; junction bases with no gene match: 6. The germline CDR1 and CDR2 sequences are LNHDA and SQIVND (reference sequence). This chain's CDR3 is CASRTEQGNYGYTF. In DNA, the CDR3 is TGTGCCAGTAGGACTGAACAGGGGAACTATGGCTACACCTTC.

This sequence joins TRBV2 and TRBJ2-3, with TRBD2 matching over 12 bases. V dropped 4 bases and J dropped 4; count of bases not matched to a gene: 9. The germline CDR1 and CDR2 sequences are SNHLY and FYNNEI. CDR3 size: 17 residues. Here the CDR3 DNA reads TGTGCCAGCAGTGGACTAGCGGGGGCCGAATATTCAGATACGCAGTATTTT. Translated: CASSGLAGAEYSDTQYF.

The CDR3 sequence: CASSREDTEAFF. The CDR3 coding sequence is TGTGCCAGCAGCCGTGAGGACACTGAAGCTTTCTTT. This chain uses TRBV3-1 with TRBJ1-1, with D uncertain. V gave up 4 bases and J gave up 3 bases, with 6 bases separating them. The CDR3 runs to 12 residues. Germline CDR1 and CDR2: LGHDT and YNNKEL (reference sequence).

The V call is TRBV6-2 or TRBV6-3, the J call TRBJ2-3; 7 positions match TRBD1. Germline CDR1 MNHEY, CDR2 SVGEGT. This CDR3 is 13 amino acids long. Losses at the gene ends were 8 bases for V and 4 bases for J; bases not matched to a gene: 6. Written as DNA, the CDR3 is TGTGCCAGCGGCCAGGGGGTAGCAGATACGCAGTATTTT. Amino acid sequence: CASGQGVADTQYF.

This clonotype was counted only a few times. This chain joins TRBV24-1 and TRBJ2-5; D is possibly TRBD2 (6 bases). Germline-derived CDR1 and CDR2 are KGHDR and SFDVKD. This CDR3 is built from 17 residues. V was clipped by 1 base and J by 1 base, with 15 bases between them. The CDR3 coding sequence is TGTGCCACCAGTGATTTAGCAGGCGCCGGGGGCCAAGAGACCCAGTACTTC. Translated, it gives CATSDLAGAGGQETQYF.

In its sample, this clonotype was seen a few times. No DNA is shown, since the ends of the CDR3 on it are uncertain; the CDR3 is the one TCRdb lists. CDR3 in amino acids: CASSPKSSSSAYNEKLFF. The chain has TRBV4-1 and TRBJ1-4. Germline CDR1 and CDR2: MGHRA and YSYEKL. Including both end residues, the CDR3 is 18 amino acids long.

This clonotype came up a few times. V gene TRBV7-9 combines with J gene TRBJ2-7; D possibly corresponds to TRBD1 (6 bases). The germline V gene has CDR1 SEHNR and CDR2 FQNEAQ (reference sequence). V lost 1 base to trimming and J lost 7 bases, with 20 bases between them. The CDR3 spans 16 residues. For the CDR3, the DNA is TGTGCCAGCAGCTTAGGCGGCCCGTCAGGGGTAGGAGAGCAGTACGTC. Translated, it gives CASSLGGPSGVGEQYV.

This clonotype showed up just a few times. This chain connects TRBV11-2 to TRBJ1-2; weak D call: TRBD1 (6 bases). The germline V gene encodes CDR1 SGHAT and CDR2 FQNNGV. The length of the CDR3 is 14 residues. Trimming shortened V by 4 bases and J by 2 bases, and 11 bases separated the two germline ends. CDR3 sequence (DNA): TGTGCCAGCAGCTCAGAGGACAGAAACTATGGCTACACCTTC. Translation: CASSSEDRNYGYTF.

The chain uses TRBV12-3 or TRBV12-4 and TRBJ1-1; weak D call: TRBD1 (6 bases). V was cut by 7 bases and J by 1 base, with 10 bases left in between. This CDR3 spans 13 amino acids. The CDR3 spells CASTQGPNTEAFF. The CDR3 coding sequence is TGTGCCAGCACCCAGGGGCCGAACACTGAAGCTTTCTTT.